This T cell receptor (beta chain) was documented in a study of cytomegalovirus exposure and HLA in healthy donors. Turning to the study itself: A subsequent analysis reported that the 120 validation repertoires were produced on the same platform that had also been used for the approximately 710 first-cohort repertoires. Points from the study as a whole: The study flagged roughly 160 TCR beta chains as cytomegalovirus-associated. The tendency of first-cohort TCR clusters to co-occur in the 90 to 150 validation repertoires emerged from a later analysis.

Sequencing was performed with immunoSEQ multiplex PCR; in TCRdb, only in-frame clones are kept and a portion is missing. Seen here are a few hundred thousand clones, around 86% observed once, and the top ten hold approximately 1%. The donors were members of the validation cohort comprising some 130 subjects, separate from the roughly 730-subject first cohort. For this clone: No antigen is known for it.

The CDR3 totals 14 residues. V shed 3 bases and J 6 bases; nucleotides not matched to a gene: 4. Germline V CDR1 and CDR2: SGDLS, YYNGEE. The clonotype was recovered from a woman between 18 and 29 years old in good health and CMV-seronegative. J is TRBJ2-7 and V is TRBV9, with 12 bases fitting TRBD2. Sequenced material: PBMCs. For the CDR3, the DNA is TGTGCCAGCAGCGCAGGACTAGCGGGGCCCGAGCAGTACTTC. It yields the protein CASSAGLAGPEQYF. Supplemented by reference TRBV9 and TRBJ2-7, the full variable domain reads DSGVTQTPKHLITATGQRVTLRCSPRSGDLSVYWYQQSLDQGLQFLIQYYNGEERAKGNILERFSAQQFPDLHSELNLSSLELGDSALYFCASSAGLAGPEQYFGPGTRLTVT.